These 17 T cell receptor beta chains came from one sample sequenced in a study of beta chain features in type 1 diabetes. cDNA synthesis used the whole RNA isolate, giving expressed TCRB sequences. Sequencing used immunoSEQ multiplex PCR; TCRdb keeps in-frame clones, though not all of them. The sample lists just over 450,000 clones; 30% were seen once. The sequenced sample consisted of naive CD4+ T cells from blood. The receptor set was obtained from a man younger than 35 in good health.

The chain has TRBV14 and TRBJ2-7; 7 bases agree with TRBD1. The germline V gene has CDR1 SGHDN and CDR2 FVKESK. With V trimmed by 6 bases and J by 8 bases, 4 bases remained unmatched. The CDR3 totals 11 residues. In nucleotides, the CDR3 is TGTGCCAGCAGTCAGACAGGGAAGCAGTACTTC. This codes for CASSQTGKQYF.

This chain connects TRBV6-1 to TRBJ2-1; D remains unclear. The CDR3 covers 11 residues. CDR1 MNHNS and CDR2 SASEGT come from the germline V gene. V dropped 2 bases and J dropped 11 bases, with 7 bases sitting between them. The CDR3 DNA reads as TGTGCCAGCAGTGAAAGAGCACAGCAGTTCTTC. It is translated as CASSERAQQFF.

Comment on this clone: The sample has other DNA sequences that encode this CDR3 too. V and J are TRBV25-1 and TRBJ1-5, with 9 bases fitting TRBD1. Germline lookup yields CDR1 MGHDK and CDR2 SYGVNS. The CDR3 has 14 amino acids. Trimming took 4 bases from V and 7 from J; bases not matched to a gene: 5. The CDR3 DNA follows: TGTGCCAGCAGTGGGACAGGGGCGGGACAGCCCCAGCATTTT. This sequence encodes CASSGTGAGQPQHF.

In its sample, this clone was seen a few times. The rearrangement links TRBV9 to TRBJ2-1; no reliable D call. The CDR3 covers 14 residues. V dropped 4 bases and J dropped 10 bases, with 18 bases sitting between them. Germline V gene data show CDR1 as SGDLS and CDR2 as YYNGEE. The CDR3 sequence is CASSPLWGSGEQFF. In nucleotides, the CDR3 is TGTGCCAGCAGCCCCCTTTGGGGATCTGGCGAGCAGTTCTTC.

With regard to this clone: This sample includes further DNA sequences coding for the same CDR3. V and J are TRBV28 and TRBJ2-7; D is undetermined. CDR1 and CDR2 (germline): MDHEN, SYDVKM. V gave up 1 base and J gave up 6 bases, with 7 bases separating them. The CDR3 runs 12 residues. CDR3 sequence: CASSLSPLEQYF. The CDR3, as DNA: TGTGCCAGCAGTTTATCCCCCCTCGAGCAGTACTTC.

This rearrangement joins TRBV7-2 to TRBJ2-7, with a weak D call TRBD2 (6 bases). This CDR3 contains 11 residues. The V end lost 5 bases, the J end lost 7 bases, and 9 bases lay between the germline ends. Germline V gene data show CDR1 as SGHTA and CDR2 as FQGNSA. The CDR3 protein is CASSAGGEQYF. In DNA form, the CDR3 reads TGTGCCAGCAGCGCCGGGGGAGAGCAGTACTTC.

The V and J genes are TRBV5-1 and TRBJ2-7; 11 nucleotides line up with TRBD2. Germline V gene data show CDR1 as SGHRS and CDR2 as YFSETQ. The V segment lost 5 bases and the J segment 3 bases; nucleotides outside the gene matches: 7. This CDR3 is built from 15 residues. The CDR3 DNA sequence: TGCGCCAGCAGTCGGACTAGCGGGCGGGACTACGAGCAGTACTTC. Translation: CASSRTSGRDYEQYF.

This clone has just a few counts. The DNA of the CDR3 is TGTGCCAGCTCACCACTCCACGGTCTAGTAGAGGGAAAACTGTTTTTT. Translation gives CASSPLHGLVEGKLFF. The chain is built from TRBV18 and TRBJ1-4; no clear D. Germline V gene sequence: CDR1 KGHSH, CDR2 LQKENI. The CDR3 has 16 amino acids. V was cut by 1 base and J by 10 bases, with 19 bases left in between.

This clone was found once. This chain uses TRBV7-9 with TRBJ1-2, with 10 bases aligning to TRBD1. Germline V gene lookup returns CDR1 SEHNR and CDR2 FQNEAQ (reference sequence). The CDR3 is 15 residues long. V shed 3 bases, J shed 5 bases, and the junction held 6 bases outside the gene matches. This CDR3 is CASSFVRGQGYGYTF. The CDR3 DNA sequence: TGTGCCAGCAGCTTTGTCCGGGGACAGGGGTATGGCTACACCTTC.

This clone was found a few times. The chain combines TRBV6-6 with TRBJ1-1; 7 bases fit TRBD1. Per germline, CDR1 MNHNY and CDR2 SVGAGI (reference sequence). The CDR3 runs to 14 residues. After removal of 5 bases from V and 5 bases from J, the junction contained 8 bases not matched to a gene. In nucleotides, the CDR3 is TGTGCCAGCAGTAATCGGGACAGCCAAACTGAAGCTTTCTTT. This gives the protein CASSNRDSQTEAFF.

The chain is built from TRBV4-2 and TRBJ2-7; D ambiguous. The CDR3 is 17 residues long. V was trimmed by 3 bases and J by 4 bases, leaving 22 bases between them. Germline values: CDR1 LGHNA, CDR2 YNFKEQ. The CDR3 reads CASSQSMIGPPKYEQYF. The CDR3 coding sequence is TGTGCCAGCAGCCAGTCGATGATAGGGCCCCCCAAATACGAGCAGTACTTC.

The chain employs TRBV14 and TRBJ1-2, with D tentatively TRBD1 (5 bases). V was clipped by 5 bases and J by 2 bases, with 9 bases between them. Germline V gene sequence: CDR1 SGHDN, CDR2 FVKESK. The CDR3 contains 13 residues. The CDR3, as DNA: TGTGCCAGCAGCTTCGACAGCAACTATGGCTACACCTTC. This encodes CASSFDSNYGYTF.

This clone occurred a few times. The genes are TRBV18 and TRBJ2-7, with 7 bases that match TRBD1. The V and J ends lost 5 bases and 2 bases, in that order; junction bases with no gene match: 3. The CDR3 sequence is 13 residues long. Germline values: CDR1 KGHSH, CDR2 LQKENI. The CDR3 region is CASSIGQAYEQYF. CDR3 DNA sequence: TGTGCCAGCTCAATCGGACAGGCCTACGAGCAGTACTTC.

The chain has TRBV29-1 and TRBJ2-4; no reliable D call. CDR3 length: 15 residues. Germline V gene sequence: CDR1 SQVTM, CDR2 ANQGSEA. V was clipped by 4 bases and J by 6 bases, with 19 bases between them. CDR3 in amino acids: CSVGVGNSRGNIQYF. CDR3 nucleotides: TGCAGCGTTGGGGTGGGTAATAGCCGCGGAAACATTCAGTACTTC.

This clone was recorded a few times. The same CDR3 is also encoded by other DNA sequences in this sample. V usage is TRBV6-5 and J usage is TRBJ2-1, with D uncertain. Trimming cost V 5 bases and J 7 bases, with 6 bases left between them. Germline CDR1 is MNHEY and CDR2 is SVGAGI. This CDR3 spans 11 amino acids. This CDR3 reads CASSQGNEQFF. As DNA, the CDR3 is TGTGCCAGCAGTCAAGGTAATGAGCAGTTCTTC.

CDR3 protein: CASRPGQGAIYEQYF. CDR3 DNA: TGCGCCAGCAGGCCTGGACAGGGGGCCATCTACGAGCAGTACTTC. The V and J genes are TRBV4-1 and TRBJ2-7; 11 bases map to TRBD1. V lost 6 bases to trimming and J lost 3 bases; unmatched junction nucleotides: 7. The CDR3 extends over 15 amino acids. Looked up from germline, CDR1 is MGHRA and CDR2 is YSYEKL.

This clone was recorded a few times. This sequence joins TRBV27 and TRBJ2-1; D ambiguous. CDR3 length: 13 amino acids. Trimming shortened V by 6 bases and J by 6 bases, and 12 bases separated the two germline ends. Germline V gene lookup returns CDR1 MNHEY and CDR2 SMNVEV (reference sequence). The CDR3 DNA is TGTGCCAGCAGGGAGTGGGCTAGCAATGAGCAGTTCTTC. This sequence encodes CASREWASNEQFF.